The TCR beta chain described here comes from a study of shared T cell receptors in the human thymus. Unmatched junction bases numbered 14, after V lost 9 bases and J lost 2 bases. The CDR3 contains 16 residues. Germline values: CDR1 MDHEN, CDR2 SYDVKM. Sequenced by immunoSEQ multiplex PCR; TCRdb stores in-frame clones only, minus some. Among 500,000 to 850,000 clones, about 90% were seen once, and the ten largest hold over 0.008%. These sequences were also reported in another study, on human thymus T cells. Per that study: Corrective heart surgery yielded resections, and these provided the thymus tissue.

Sequencing input: thymocytes. The origin of this receptor is a boy in the first two years of life with a congenital heart defect. The chain combines TRBV28 with TRBJ2-7, with 9 nucleotides matching TRBD1. DNA for the CDR3: TGTGCCAGTAGTAAGGACAGGGGCCAGCCTACCTACGAGCAGTACTTC. Amino acid sequence: CASSKDRGQPTYEQYF.